The TCR beta chain under discussion was sequenced for a study of CD8+ T cells in alopecia areata. With 1 base clipped from V and 10 bases from J, the junction kept 10 bases outside the gene matches. Per germline, CDR1 SGHDT and CDR2 YYEEEE. This CDR3 is built from 17 residues. Treatment denoted: oral pan-JAK inhibitor, 5-10 mg twice daily. RNA extraction and reverse transcription yielded cDNA as sequencing template. Repertoires were generated with immunoSEQ multiplex PCR, while TCRdb's copy carries only in-frame clones and drops some. The sample includes approximately 170,000 clones, less than 80% of them seen just once.

This receptor was identified in a human donor with alopecia areata. J is TRBJ1-6 and V is TRBV5-6; 11 bases match TRBD1. This sample comprised CD4+ T cells sorted from blood, obtained at week 24, from a patient treated with tofacitinib. The CDR3 sequence is CASSLFIGQGAISPLHF. CDR3 nucleotide sequence: TGTGCCAGCAGCTTGTTTATCGGACAGGGGGCTATCTCACCCCTCCACTTT. The whole variable domain, filled in from reference TRBV5-6 and TRBJ1-6, reads DAGVTQSPTHLIKTRGQQVTLRCSPKSGHDTVSWYQQALGQGPQFIFQYYEEEERQRGNFPDRFSGHQFPNYSSELNVNALLLGDSALYLCASSLFIGQGAISPLHFGNGTRLTVT.